This T cell receptor (beta chain) is from a study of early T cells in non-severe SARS-CoV-2 infection. This CDR3 contains 14 residues. The V gene lost 3 bases and the J gene lost 6 bases, with 14 bases spanning the gap. Per germline, CDR1 SGHNT and CDR2 YYREEE (reference sequence). Individually, cDNA molecules had unique molecular identifiers attached to them. TCRdb re-derived calls from the 5' RACE reads in MiXCR, one entry per CDR3 protein. This table holds about 29,000 distinct CDR3 sequences, about 5.5% found once. This clonotype was counted many times. The chain joins TRBV5-4 to TRBJ2-3, with D possibly being TRBD2 (5 bases). This TCR was sampled from an adult who was a healthcare worker with PCR-confirmed SARS-CoV-2 infection or an uninfected control (not recorded which). Sequenced material: whole blood. The CDR3 is CASSSLAIADTQYF. CDR3 DNA sequence: TGTGCCAGCAGCTCTCTAGCCATAGCGGATACGCAGTATTTT.